This T cell receptor (beta chain) originates from a study of T cells after yellow fever vaccination. A remark on this clonotype: Its antigen is not known.

Synthesis of TCR cDNA relied on 5'RACE template switching, which attached a universal primer site and UMIs. TCRdb re-analysed the 5' RACE reads in MiXCR, keeping a single row per CDR3 protein. This sample has about 200,000 distinct CDR3 sequences, with approximately 3% found just once. Germline CDR1 reads KGHSH; CDR2 reads LQKENI. The CDR3 contains 14 residues. Trimming took 2 bases from V and 9 from J; bases not matched to a gene: 7. Study results and limitations: Abundant bulk-population clonotypes could contaminate the FACS-sorted repertoires. Though it reached lower strength, the secondary response hit its peak faster, day 5 versus 15.

The sequencing used CD4+ T cells sorted from PBMCs, collected 10 days after the yellow fever booster vaccination. The clonotype originates from a man between 18 and 35 years old who received the YFV17D yellow fever vaccine. V and J are TRBV18 and TRBJ2-1; TRBD2 agrees at 7 bases. This CDR3 reads CASSPMAGRGEQFF. In DNA, the CDR3 is TGTGCCAGCTCACCAATGGCAGGGAGGGGTGAGCAGTTCTTC.